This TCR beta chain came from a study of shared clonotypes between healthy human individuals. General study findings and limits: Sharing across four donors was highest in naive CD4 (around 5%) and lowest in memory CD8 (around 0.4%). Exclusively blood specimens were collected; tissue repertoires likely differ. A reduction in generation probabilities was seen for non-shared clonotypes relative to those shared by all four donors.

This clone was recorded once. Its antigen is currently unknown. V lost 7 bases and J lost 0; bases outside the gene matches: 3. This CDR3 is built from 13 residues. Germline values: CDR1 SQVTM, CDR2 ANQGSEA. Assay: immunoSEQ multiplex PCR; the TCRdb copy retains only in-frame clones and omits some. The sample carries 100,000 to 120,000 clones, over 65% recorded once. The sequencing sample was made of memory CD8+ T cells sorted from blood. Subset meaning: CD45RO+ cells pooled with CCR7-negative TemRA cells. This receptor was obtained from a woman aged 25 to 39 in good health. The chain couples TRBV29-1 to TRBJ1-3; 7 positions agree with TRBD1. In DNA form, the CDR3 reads TGCAGCGCAGGACAGGCCTCTGGAAACACCATATATTTT. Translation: CSAGQASGNTIYF. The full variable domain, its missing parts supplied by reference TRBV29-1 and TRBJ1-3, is SAVISQKPSRDICQRGTSLTIQCQVDSQVTMMFWYRQQPGQSLTLIATANQGSEATYESGFVIDKFPISRPNLTFSTLTVSNMSPEDSSIYLCSAGQASGNTIYFGEGSWLTVV.